What follows describes a single TCR beta chain. Its specificity is not known. This sample was included in a study of CD8+CD57+ T cells in acquired aplastic anemia. Findings and limits, study-wide: Both patients and controls carried the same twenty-nine CD8+ CDR3 sequences.

The TCR beta profiling, which covered VDJ combination and CDR3 sequence, was carried out using genomic DNA as the template. TCRdb used MiXCR to reprocess the reads, holding one entry per CDR3 protein. The sample has about 470,000 distinct CDR3 sequences, more than 25% seen once. The CDR3 is 15 amino acids. The germline gives CDR1 MGHDK, CDR2 SYGVNS. Trimming left V 6 bases short and J 2 bases short, with 15 bases between. Flow cytometry had shown expanded CD8+CD57+ cells in the patients chosen for sequencing. The sample taken for sequencing was sorted CD4+, CD8+, or CD8+CD57+ T cells (not recorded which) from PBMCs. The rearrangement joins TRBV25-1 to TRBJ2-3, with D unclear. This TCR was sampled from a human donor with aplastic anemia. The CDR3 DNA is TGTGCCAGCAGCCAAGGTCCACAGCCCACAGATACGCAGTATTTT. Residues: CASSQGPQPTDTQYF.